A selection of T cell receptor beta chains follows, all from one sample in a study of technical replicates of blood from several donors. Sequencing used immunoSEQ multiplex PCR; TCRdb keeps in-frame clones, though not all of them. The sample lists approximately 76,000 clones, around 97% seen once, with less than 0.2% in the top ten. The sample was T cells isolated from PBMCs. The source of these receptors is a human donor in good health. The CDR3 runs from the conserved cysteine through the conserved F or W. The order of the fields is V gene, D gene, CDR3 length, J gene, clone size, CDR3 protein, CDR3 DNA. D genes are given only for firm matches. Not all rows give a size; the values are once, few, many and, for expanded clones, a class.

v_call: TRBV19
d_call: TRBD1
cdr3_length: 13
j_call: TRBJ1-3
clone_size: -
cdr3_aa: CASSPQGANTIYF
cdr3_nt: TGTGCCAGTAGTCCCCAGGGGGCGAACACCATATATTTT

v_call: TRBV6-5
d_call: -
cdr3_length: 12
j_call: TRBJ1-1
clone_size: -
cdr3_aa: CASSNRGTEAFF
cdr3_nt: TGTGCCAGCAGTAACCGGGGCACTGAAGCTTTCTTT

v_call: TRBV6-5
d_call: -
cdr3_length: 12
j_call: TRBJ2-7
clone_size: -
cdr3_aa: CASRTDSYEQYF
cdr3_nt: TGTGCCAGCAGAACGGACAGCTACGAGCAGTACTTC

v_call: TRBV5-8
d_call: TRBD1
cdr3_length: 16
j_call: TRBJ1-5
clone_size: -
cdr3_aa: CASSLWTGPGNQPQHF
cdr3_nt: TGTGCCAGCAGCTTATGGACAGGTCCAGGCAATCAGCCCCAGCATTTT

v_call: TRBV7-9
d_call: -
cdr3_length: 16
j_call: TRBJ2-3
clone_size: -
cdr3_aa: CASRSSRGSLTDTQYF
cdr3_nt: TGTGCCAGCAGGTCGAGTAGGGGGTCCCTCACAGATACGCAGTATTTT

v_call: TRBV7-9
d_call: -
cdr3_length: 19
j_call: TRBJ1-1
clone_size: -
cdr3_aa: CASSQDTFSPTSFYTEAFF
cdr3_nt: TGTGCCAGCAGTCAGGACACCTTTAGCCCCACTTCATTTTACACTGAAGCTTTCTTT

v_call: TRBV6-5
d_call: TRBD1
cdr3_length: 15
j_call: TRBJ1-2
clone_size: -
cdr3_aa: CASSSRTGSNYGYTF
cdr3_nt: TGTGCCAGCAGTTCCAGGACAGGATCTAACTATGGCTACACCTTC

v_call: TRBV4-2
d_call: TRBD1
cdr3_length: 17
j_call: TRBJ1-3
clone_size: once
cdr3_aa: CASSQGRGQGAGNTIYF
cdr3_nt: TGTGCCAGCAGCCAAGGTCGTGGACAGGGAGCTGGAAACACCATATATTTT

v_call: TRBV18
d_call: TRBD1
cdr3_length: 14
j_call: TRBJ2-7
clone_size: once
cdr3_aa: CASSPGTGPYEQYF
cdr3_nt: TGTGCCAGCTCACCGGGGACAGGTCCCTACGAGCAGTACTTC

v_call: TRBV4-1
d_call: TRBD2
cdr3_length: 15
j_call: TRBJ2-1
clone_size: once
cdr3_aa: CASSLTSGSKNEQFF
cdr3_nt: TGCGCCAGCAGCCTGACTAGCGGGAGTAAGAATGAGCAGTTCTTC

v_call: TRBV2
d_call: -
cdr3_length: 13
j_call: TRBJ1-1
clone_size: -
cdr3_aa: CASGAAGGTEAFF
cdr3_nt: TGTGCCAGCGGGGCAGCGGGAGGTACTGAAGCTTTCTTT

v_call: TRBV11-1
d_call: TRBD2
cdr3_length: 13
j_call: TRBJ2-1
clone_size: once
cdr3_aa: CASSWRGYNEQFF
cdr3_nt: TGTGCCAGCAGCTGGCGGGGGTACAATGAGCAGTTCTTC

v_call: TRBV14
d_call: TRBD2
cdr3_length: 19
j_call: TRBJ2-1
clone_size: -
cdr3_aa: CASSRPRPSGTSGYNEQFF
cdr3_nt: TGTGCCAGCAGCCGACCCAGACCCTCCGGGACTAGCGGATACAATGAGCAGTTCTTC

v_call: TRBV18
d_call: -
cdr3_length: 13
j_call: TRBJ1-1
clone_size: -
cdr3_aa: CASSSQGISEAFF
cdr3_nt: TGTGCCAGCTCCTCACAGGGAATCTCTGAAGCTTTCTTT

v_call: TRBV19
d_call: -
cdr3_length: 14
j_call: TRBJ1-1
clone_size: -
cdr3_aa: CASSMGPKRTEAFF
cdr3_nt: TGTGCCAGTAGTATGGGTCCAAAGAGGACTGAAGCTTTCTTT

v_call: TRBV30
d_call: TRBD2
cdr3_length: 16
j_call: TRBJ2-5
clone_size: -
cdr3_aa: CAWSGLAGGTQETQYF
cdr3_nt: TGTGCCTGGAGTGGACTAGCGGGGGGGACCCAAGAGACCCAGTACTTC

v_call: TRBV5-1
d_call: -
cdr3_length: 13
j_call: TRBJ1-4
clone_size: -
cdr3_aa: CASTDRDNEKLFF
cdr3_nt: TGCGCCAGCACCGATCGGGATAATGAAAAACTGTTTTTT

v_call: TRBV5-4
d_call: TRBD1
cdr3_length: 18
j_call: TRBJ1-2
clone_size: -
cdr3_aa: CASSLGQGAKSPLYGYTF
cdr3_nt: TGTGCCAGCAGCTTGGGACAGGGGGCGAAAAGTCCCCTCTATGGCTACACCTTC

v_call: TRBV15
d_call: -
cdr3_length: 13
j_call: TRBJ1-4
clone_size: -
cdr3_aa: CATSRYQNEKLFF
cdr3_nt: TGTGCCACCAGCAGATACCAGAATGAAAAACTGTTTTTT

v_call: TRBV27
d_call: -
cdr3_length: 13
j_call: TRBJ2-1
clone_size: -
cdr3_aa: CASRRLGHNEQFF
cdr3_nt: TGTGCCAGCAGACGACTTGGCCACAATGAGCAGTTCTTC

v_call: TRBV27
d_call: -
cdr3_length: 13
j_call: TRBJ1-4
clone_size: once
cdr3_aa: CASKNGENEKLFF
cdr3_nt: TGTGCCAGCAAGAACGGGGAGAATGAAAAACTGTTTTTT

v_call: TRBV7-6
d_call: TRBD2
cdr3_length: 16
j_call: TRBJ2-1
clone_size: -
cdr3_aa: CASSLGLSSGHNEQFF
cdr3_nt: TGTGCCAGCAGCTTGGGGCTGTCTAGCGGCCACAATGAGCAGTTCTTC

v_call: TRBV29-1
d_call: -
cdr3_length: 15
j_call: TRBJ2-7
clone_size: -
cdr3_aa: CSVSGGPLSFYEQYF
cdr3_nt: TGCAGCGTATCCGGGGGGCCTTTATCCTTTTACGAGCAGTACTTC

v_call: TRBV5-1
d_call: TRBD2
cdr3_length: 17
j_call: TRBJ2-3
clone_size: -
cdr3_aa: CASSFLVAGGGTDTQYF
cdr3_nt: TGCGCCAGCAGCTTTCTGGTAGCGGGGGGCGGCACAGATACGCAGTATTTT